Following are 2 T cell receptor beta chains from one sample sequenced in a study of cytomegalovirus exposure and HLA in healthy donors. Primers: 60 Vbeta forward and 13 Jbeta reverse. Data came from immunoSEQ multiplex PCR; TCRdb stores just in-frame clones and leaves some out. The sample includes some 110,000 clones, approximately 79% seen only once; the top ten take 5.8%. Sequencing input: PBMCs. The receptors stem from a man aged 60 to 75 in good health and CMV-seropositive.

This clone was seen more than once but under ten times. This chain uses TRBV10-3 with TRBJ2-1; 11 nucleotides agree with TRBD1. The germline V gene has CDR1 ENHRY and CDR2 SYGVKD. There are 12 residues in the CDR3. Trimming took 11 bases from V and 9 from J; bases not matched to a gene: 6. The CDR3 DNA is TGTGCCTTAGGACAGGGGGCGGGTGAGCAGTTCTTC. Translation gives CALGQGAGEQFF.

The V and J genes are TRBV14 and TRBJ2-1; TRBD1 might be the D (6 bases). The germline CDR1 and CDR2 sequences are SGHDN and FVKESK. The CDR3 loop spans 16 amino acids. Trimming removed 3 bases from V and 3 bases from J, with 15 bases in between. CDR3 sequence reads: CASSHLPRTDYNEQFF. CDR3 DNA: TGTGCCAGCAGCCACCTGCCGCGGACAGACTACAATGAGCAGTTCTTC.